The source of this T cell receptor (beta chain) is a study of early T cells in non-severe SARS-CoV-2 infection. Via MiXCR, TCRdb re-called the 5' RACE reads, giving one row per CDR3 protein. The sample consists of 75,000 to 90,000 distinct CDR3 sequences, roughly 5.7% of them appearing once. This clonotype was found many times. This CDR3 comprises 15 residues. Looked up from germline, CDR1 is KGHSH and CDR2 is LQKENI. Deletions cut 3 bases from V and 5 bases from J, with 14 bases between. The material sequenced was whole blood. V usage is TRBV18 and J usage is TRBJ1-5; tentative D call: TRBD1 (6 bases). The receptor's source is an adult who was a healthcare worker with PCR-confirmed SARS-CoV-2 infection or an uninfected control (not recorded which). Here the CDR3 reads CASSPPGGPDQPQHF. CDR3 DNA sequence: TGTGCCAGCTCACCTCCCGGGGGGCCGGATCAGCCCCAGCATTTT. The full variable domain, rest sourced from reference TRBV18 and TRBJ1-5, is NAGVMQNPRHLVRRRGQEARLRCSPMKGHSHVYWYRQLPEEGLKFMVYLQKENIIDESGMPKERFSAEFPKEGPSILRIQQVVRGDSAAYFCASSPPGGPDQPQHFGDGTRLSIL.